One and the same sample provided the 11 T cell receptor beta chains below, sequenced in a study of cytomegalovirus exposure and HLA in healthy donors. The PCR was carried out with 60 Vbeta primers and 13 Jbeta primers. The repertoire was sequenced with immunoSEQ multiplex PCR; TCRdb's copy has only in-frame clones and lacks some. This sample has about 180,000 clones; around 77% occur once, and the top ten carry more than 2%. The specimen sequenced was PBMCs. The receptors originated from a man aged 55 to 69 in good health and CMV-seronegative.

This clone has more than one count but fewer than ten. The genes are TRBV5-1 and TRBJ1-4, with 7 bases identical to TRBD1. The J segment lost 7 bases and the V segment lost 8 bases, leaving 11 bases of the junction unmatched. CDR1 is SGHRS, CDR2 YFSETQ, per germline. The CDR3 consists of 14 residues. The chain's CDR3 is CASRDRDRAEKLFF. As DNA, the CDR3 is TGCGCCAGTAGGGATCGCGACAGGGCTGAAAAACTGTTTTTT.

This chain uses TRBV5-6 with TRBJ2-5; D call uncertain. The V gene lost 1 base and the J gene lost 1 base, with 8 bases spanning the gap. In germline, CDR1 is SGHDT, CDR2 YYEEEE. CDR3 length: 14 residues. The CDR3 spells CASSLSGFQETQYF. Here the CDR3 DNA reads TGTGCCAGCAGCTTGTCCGGTTTCCAAGAGACCCAGTACTTC.

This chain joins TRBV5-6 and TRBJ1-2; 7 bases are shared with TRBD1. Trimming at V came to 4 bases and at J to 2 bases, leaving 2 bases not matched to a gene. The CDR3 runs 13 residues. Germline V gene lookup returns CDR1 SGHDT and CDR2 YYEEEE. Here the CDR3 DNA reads TGTGCCAGCAGCCCGACAGGGAACTATGGCTACACCTTC. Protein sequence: CASSPTGNYGYTF.

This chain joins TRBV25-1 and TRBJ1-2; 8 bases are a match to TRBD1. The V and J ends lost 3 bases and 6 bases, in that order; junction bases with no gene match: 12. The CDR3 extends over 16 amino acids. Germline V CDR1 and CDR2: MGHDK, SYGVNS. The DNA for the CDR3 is TGTGCCAGCAGTGATTTTCGCCAGGGGGCTTCTGATGGCTACACCTTC. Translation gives CASSDFRQGASDGYTF.

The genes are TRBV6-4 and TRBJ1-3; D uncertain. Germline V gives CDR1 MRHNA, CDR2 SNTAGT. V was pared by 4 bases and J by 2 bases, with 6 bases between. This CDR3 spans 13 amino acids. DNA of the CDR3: TGTGCCAGCAGTGTTAGTCCTGGAAACACCATATATTTT. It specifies CASSVSPGNTIYF.

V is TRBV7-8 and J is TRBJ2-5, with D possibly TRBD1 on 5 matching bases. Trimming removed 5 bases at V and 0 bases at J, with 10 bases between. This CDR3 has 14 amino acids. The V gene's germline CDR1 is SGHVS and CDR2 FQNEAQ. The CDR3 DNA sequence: TGTGCCAGCAGCAAGACAGTAGACCAAGAGACCCAGTACTTC. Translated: CASSKTVDQETQYF. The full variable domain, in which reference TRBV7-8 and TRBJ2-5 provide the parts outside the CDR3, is GAGVSQSPRYKVAKRGQDVALRCDPISGHVSLFWYQQALGQGPEFLTYFQNEAQLDKSGLPSDRFFAERPEGSVSTLKIQRTQQEDSAVYLCASSKTVDQETQYFGPGTRLLVL.

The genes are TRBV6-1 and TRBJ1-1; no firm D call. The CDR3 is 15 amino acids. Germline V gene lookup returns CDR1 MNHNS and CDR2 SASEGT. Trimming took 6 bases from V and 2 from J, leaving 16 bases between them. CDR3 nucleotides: TGTGCCAGCAGGGGCAGCTACAGCTCTAACACTGAAGCTTTCTTT. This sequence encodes CASRGSYSSNTEAFF.

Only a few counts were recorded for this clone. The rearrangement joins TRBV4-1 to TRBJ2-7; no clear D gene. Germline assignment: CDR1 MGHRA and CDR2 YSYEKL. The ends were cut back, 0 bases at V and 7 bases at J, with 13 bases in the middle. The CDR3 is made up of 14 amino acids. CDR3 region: CASSQDFAAREQYF. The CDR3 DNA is TGCGCCAGCAGCCAAGATTTCGCGGCAAGGGAGCAGTACTTC.

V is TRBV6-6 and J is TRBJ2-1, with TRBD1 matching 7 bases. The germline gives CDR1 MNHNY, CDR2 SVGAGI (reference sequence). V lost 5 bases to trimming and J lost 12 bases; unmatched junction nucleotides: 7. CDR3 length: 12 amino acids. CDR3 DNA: TGTGCCAGCAGTACGTTGACAGGGATGCAGTTCTTC. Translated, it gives CASSTLTGMQFF.

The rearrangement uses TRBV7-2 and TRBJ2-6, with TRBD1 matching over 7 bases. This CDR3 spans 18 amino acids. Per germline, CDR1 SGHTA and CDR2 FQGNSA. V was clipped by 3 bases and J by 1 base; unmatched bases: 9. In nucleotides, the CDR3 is TGTGCCAGCAGCTTCACGGGACAGAAATCATCTGGGGCCAACGTCCTGACTTTC. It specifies CASSFTGQKSSGANVLTF.

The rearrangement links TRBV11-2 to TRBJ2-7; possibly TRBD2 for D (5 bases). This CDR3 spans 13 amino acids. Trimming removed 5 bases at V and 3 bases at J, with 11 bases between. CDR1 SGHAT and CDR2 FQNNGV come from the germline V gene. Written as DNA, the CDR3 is TGTGCCAGCAGCCTCCAACTAGGCTACGAGCAGTACTTC. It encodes CASSLQLGYEQYF.